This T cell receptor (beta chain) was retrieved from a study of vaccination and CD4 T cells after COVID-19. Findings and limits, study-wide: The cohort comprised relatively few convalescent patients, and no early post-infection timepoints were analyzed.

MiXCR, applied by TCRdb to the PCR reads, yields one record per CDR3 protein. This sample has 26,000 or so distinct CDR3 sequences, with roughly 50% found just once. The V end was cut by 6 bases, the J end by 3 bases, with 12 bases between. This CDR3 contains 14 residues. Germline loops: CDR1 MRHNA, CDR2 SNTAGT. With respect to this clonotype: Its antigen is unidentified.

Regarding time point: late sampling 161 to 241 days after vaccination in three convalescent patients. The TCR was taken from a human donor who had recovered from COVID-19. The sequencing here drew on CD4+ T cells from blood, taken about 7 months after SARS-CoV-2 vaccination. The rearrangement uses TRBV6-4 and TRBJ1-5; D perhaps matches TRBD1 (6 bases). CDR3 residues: CASRAGQHNQPQHF. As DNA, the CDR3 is TGTGCCAGCAGGGCGGGACAACACAATCAGCCCCAGCATTTT.